What follows are 9 T cell receptor beta chains derived from one specimen sequenced in a study of shared clonotypes between healthy human individuals. Method: immunoSEQ multiplex PCR; TCRdb's copy keeps in-frame clones and lacks some. There are some 2,100,000 clones in the sample; about 92% occur only once, and roughly 1.8% lies in the top ten. CD45RO-negative, CCR7-selected cells formed the naive CD8 fraction, which excluded terminally differentiated effector memory CD45RA+ cells. The sequencing sample was made of naive CD8+ T cells from PBMCs. These receptor sequences come from a man aged 18 to 29 in good health. Some clones in this sample may be carry-over from other donors' samples.

The V call is TRBV10-3, the J call TRBJ2-1, with 12 nucleotides matching TRBD2. This CDR3 has 14 residues. Germline CDR1 is ENHRY and CDR2 is SYGVKD. The V segment lost 6 bases and the J segment 6 bases; nucleotides outside the gene matches: 3. The CDR3 spells CAIRGLAGSNEQFF. The CDR3 nucleotides read TGTGCCATCAGAGGACTAGCGGGAAGCAATGAGCAGTTCTTC.

This chain joins TRBV4-1 and TRBJ1-2; D gene uncertain. The germline V and J ends were trimmed by 2 bases and 2 bases, with 12 bases remaining between them. This CDR3 has 15 residues. Germline values: CDR1 MGHRA, CDR2 YSYEKL. CDR3 nucleotide sequence: TGCGCCAGCAGCCAAATTGGGCGGCAGAACTATGGCTACACCTTC. Its translation: CASSQIGRQNYGYTF.

Remarks on this clone: One end of the junction fails to match germline, which may point to a read error. The genes are TRBV7-9 and TRBJ2-1; TRBD1 matches 7 bases. CDR1 and CDR2 (germline): SEHNR, FQNEAQ (reference sequence). The CDR3 contains 16 residues. The CDR3: CQLGGPTDHFYNEQFF. In DNA form, the CDR3 reads TGCCAGTTAGGGGGCCCGACAGACCATTTTTACAATGAGCAGTTCTTC.

The chain recombines TRBV5-4 with TRBJ2-7; tentatively, D is TRBD1 (6 bases). V lost 4 bases and J lost 2, with 13 bases in between. The CDR3 is 14 amino acids. Germline V gene sequence: CDR1 SGHNT, CDR2 YYREEE (reference sequence). This CDR3 is CASSPNRDPYEQYF. The CDR3 DNA follows: TGTGCCAGCAGCCCCAACAGGGACCCCTACGAGCAGTACTTC.

CDR3 in DNA: TGCGCCAGCAGCTCGACCGGGACAGGCTCCTACGAGCAGTACTTC. Protein: CASSSTGTGSYEQYF. V and J are TRBV5-1 and TRBJ2-7; 8 nucleotides line up with TRBD1. The CDR3 covers 15 residues. Germline CDR1 is SGHRS and CDR2 is YFSETQ. The V segment lost 3 bases and the J segment 0 bases; nucleotides outside the gene matches: 5.

Of note for this clone: In the same sample, other DNA sequences code for this CDR3. The rearrangement uses TRBV6-6 and TRBJ1-2; D is uncertain. Trimming removed 8 bases from V and 4 bases from J, with 5 bases in between. This CDR3 contains 10 residues. Germline-derived CDR1 and CDR2 are MNHNY and SVGAGI (reference sequence). This CDR3 reads CASYSYGYTF. CDR3 in DNA: TGTGCCAGCTACAGCTATGGCTACACCTTC.

The chain carries TRBV27 and TRBJ2-3; 9 nucleotides agree with TRBD2. The V gene end was trimmed by 2 bases and the J gene end by 2 bases; junction bases not matched to a gene: 5. CDR1 is MNHEY and CDR2 is SMNVEV in the germline V gene (reference sequence). The CDR3 contains 16 residues. CDR3 protein: CASSLRAGGTTDTQYF. In DNA form, the CDR3 reads TGTGCCAGCAGTTTACGAGCGGGAGGAACCACAGATACGCAGTATTTT.

The chain couples TRBV29-1 to TRBJ2-7; TRBD2 aligns across 11 bases. V dropped 7 bases and J dropped 4; count of bases not matched to a gene: 9. The CDR3 runs to 14 residues. CDR1 is SQVTM and CDR2 is ANQGSEA in the germline V gene. CDR3 in amino acids: CSALGLAGSYEQYF. The CDR3 bases are TGCAGCGCCCTCGGACTAGCGGGTTCTTACGAGCAGTACTTC.

The rearrangement joins TRBV29-1 to TRBJ2-1; the D gene is possibly TRBD2 (5 bases). Germline values: CDR1 SQVTM, CDR2 ANQGSEA. This CDR3 spans 18 amino acids. Between the trimmed V and J ends, which lost 3 bases and 9 bases, there was a span of 30 bases. CDR3 DNA sequence: TGCAGCGTTGATGCTAGCTTCTTTCTCAATGTTTTCGGCGGTGAGCAGTTCTTC. It translates to CSVDASFFLNVFGGEQFF.